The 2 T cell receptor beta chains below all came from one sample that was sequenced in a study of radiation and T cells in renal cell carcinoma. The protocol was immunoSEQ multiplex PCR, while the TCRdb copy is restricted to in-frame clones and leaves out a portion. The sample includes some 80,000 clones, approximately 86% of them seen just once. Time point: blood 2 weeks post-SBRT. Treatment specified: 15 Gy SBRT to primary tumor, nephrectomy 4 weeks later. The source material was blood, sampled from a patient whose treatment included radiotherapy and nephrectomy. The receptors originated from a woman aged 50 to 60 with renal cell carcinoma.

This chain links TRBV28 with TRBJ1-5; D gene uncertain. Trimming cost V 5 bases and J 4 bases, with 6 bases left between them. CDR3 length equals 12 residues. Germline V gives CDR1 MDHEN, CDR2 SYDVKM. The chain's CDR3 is CASSDENQPQHF. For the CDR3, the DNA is TGTGCCAGCAGTGATGAGAATCAGCCCCAGCATTTT.

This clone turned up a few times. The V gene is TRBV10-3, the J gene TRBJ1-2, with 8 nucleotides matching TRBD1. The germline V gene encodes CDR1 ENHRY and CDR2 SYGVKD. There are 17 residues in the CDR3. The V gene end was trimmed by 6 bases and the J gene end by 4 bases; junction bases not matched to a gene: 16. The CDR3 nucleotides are TGTGCCATCAGGGTTTCGAGGACAGGGTTAATTTCCTATGGCTACACCTTC. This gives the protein CAIRVSRTGLISYGYTF.